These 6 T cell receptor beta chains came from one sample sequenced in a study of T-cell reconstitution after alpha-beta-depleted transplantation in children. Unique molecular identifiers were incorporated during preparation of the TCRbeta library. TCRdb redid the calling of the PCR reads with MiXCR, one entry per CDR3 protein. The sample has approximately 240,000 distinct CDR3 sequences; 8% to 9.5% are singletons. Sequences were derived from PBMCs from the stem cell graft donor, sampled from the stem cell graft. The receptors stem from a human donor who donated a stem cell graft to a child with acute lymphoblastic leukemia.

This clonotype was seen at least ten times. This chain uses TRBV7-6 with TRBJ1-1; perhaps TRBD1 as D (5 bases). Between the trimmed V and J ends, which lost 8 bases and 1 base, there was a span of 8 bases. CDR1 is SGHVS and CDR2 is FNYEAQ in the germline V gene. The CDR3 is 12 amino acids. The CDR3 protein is CASGHPNTEAFF. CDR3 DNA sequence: TGTGCCAGCGGACATCCGAACACTGAAGCTTTCTTT.

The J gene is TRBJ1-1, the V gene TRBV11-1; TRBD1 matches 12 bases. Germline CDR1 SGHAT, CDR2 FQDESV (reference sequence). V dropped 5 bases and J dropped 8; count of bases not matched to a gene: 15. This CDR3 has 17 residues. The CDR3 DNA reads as TGTGCCAGCAGCCAAACCGGGTTGGGACAGGGGGCCTCCGAAGCTTTCTTT. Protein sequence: CASSQTGLGQGASEAFF.

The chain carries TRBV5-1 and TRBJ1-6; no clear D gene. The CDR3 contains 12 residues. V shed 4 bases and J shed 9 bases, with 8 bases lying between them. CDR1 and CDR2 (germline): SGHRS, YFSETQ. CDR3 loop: CASSLGSSPLHF. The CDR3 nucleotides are TGCGCCAGCAGCCTGGGAAGTTCACCCCTCCACTTT. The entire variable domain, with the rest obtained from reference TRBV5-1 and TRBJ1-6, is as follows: KAGVTQTPRYLIKTRGQQVTLSCSPISGHRSVSWYQQTPGQGLQFLFEYFSETQRNKGNFPGRFSGRQFSNSRSEMNVSTLELGDSALYLCASSLGSSPLHFGNGTRLTVT.

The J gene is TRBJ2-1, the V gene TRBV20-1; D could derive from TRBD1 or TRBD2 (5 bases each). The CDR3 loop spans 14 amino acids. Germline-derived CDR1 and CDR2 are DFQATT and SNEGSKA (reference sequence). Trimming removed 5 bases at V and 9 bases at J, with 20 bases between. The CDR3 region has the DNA TGCAGTGCTGGATCTCGGGGCCGGCGTTCTGAGCAGTTCTTC. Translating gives CSAGSRGRRSEQFF.

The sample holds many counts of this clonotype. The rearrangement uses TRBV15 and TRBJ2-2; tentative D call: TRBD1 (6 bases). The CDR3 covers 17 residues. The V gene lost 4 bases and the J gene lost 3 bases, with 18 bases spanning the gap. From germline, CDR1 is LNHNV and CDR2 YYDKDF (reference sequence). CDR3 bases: TGTGCCACCAGCATAGGTTTTGAAGGGGGAGACACCGGGGAGCTGTTTTTT. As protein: CATSIGFEGGDTGELFF. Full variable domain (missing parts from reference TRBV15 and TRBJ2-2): DAMVIQNPRYQVTQFGKPVTLSCSQTLNHNVMYWYQQKSSQAPKLLFHYYDKDFNNEADTPDNFQSRRPNTSFCFLDIRSPGLGDTAMYLCATSIGFEGGDTGELFFGEGSRLTVL.

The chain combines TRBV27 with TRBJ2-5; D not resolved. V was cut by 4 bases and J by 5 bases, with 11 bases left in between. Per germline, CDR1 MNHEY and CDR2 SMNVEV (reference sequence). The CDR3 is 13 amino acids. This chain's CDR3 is CASSSRLEETQYF. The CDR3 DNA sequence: TGTGCCAGCAGTTCGCGACTGGAGGAGACCCAGTACTTC.